These 13 T cell receptor beta chains were sequenced from one sample in a study of shared clonotypes between healthy human individuals. Only in-frame clones appear in the TCRdb table, and some are missing; sequencing was by immunoSEQ multiplex PCR. The table lists about 2.3 million clones, roughly 93% of them singletons. The material sequenced was naive CD4+ T cells from PBMCs. As for subset: CD45RA+ positively selected. The source is a man aged 18 to 30 in good health. Some clones in this sample may be carry-over from other donors' samples.

The CDR3 is CASTYYPRQGTTDTQYF. The CDR3 DNA sequence: TGTGCCAGCACTTACTACCCCCGTCAGGGTACCACAGATACGCAGTATTTT. V and J are TRBV27 and TRBJ2-3; the D gene is possibly TRBD1 (5 bases). The CDR3 runs to 17 residues. Germline CDR1 is MNHEY and CDR2 is SMNVEV (reference sequence). V was clipped by 7 bases and J by 2 bases, with 22 bases between them.

The rearrangement joins TRBV11-1 to TRBJ2-7, with 7 bases that match TRBD1. Trimming at V came to 6 bases and at J to 4 bases, leaving 12 bases not matched to a gene. The CDR3 contains 15 residues. CDR1 and CDR2 from the germline V gene are SGHAT and FQDESV (reference sequence). The CDR3 region has the DNA TGTGCCAGCAGACCCGCAGGGACAGCAACATACGAGCAGTACTTC. It is translated as CASRPAGTATYEQYF.

V and J are TRBV4-2 and TRBJ2-5, with D tentatively TRBD2 (6 bases). V was shortened by 5 bases and J by 2 bases, with 15 bases between the two germline ends. Germline V gene lookup returns CDR1 LGHNA and CDR2 YNFKEQ. This CDR3 is 15 amino acids long. The CDR3 reads CASSSRDSQQETQYF. The CDR3, as DNA: TGTGCCAGCAGCTCCAGGGACTCGCAACAAGAGACCCAGTACTTC.

This chain links TRBV4-1 with TRBJ2-1; D is undetermined. The CDR3 loop spans 14 amino acids. V was clipped by 1 base and J by 4 bases, with 8 bases between them. Germline values: CDR1 MGHRA, CDR2 YSYEKL. The CDR3 bases are TGCGCCAGCAGCCAAGTAGTGGTGTACAATGAGCAGTTCTTC. This gives the protein CASSQVVVYNEQFF.

J is TRBJ1-2 and V is TRBV19, with 7 bases matching TRBD1. The CDR3 runs to 15 residues. The J segment lost 2 bases and the V segment lost 10 bases, leaving 13 bases of the junction unmatched. Germline V gene data show CDR1 as LNHDA and CDR2 as SQIVND (reference sequence). CDR3 in DNA: TGTGCCATCTTGGACAGGTCGTCAGGGAACTATGGCTACACCTTC. It yields the protein CAILDRSSGNYGYTF.

The chain is built from TRBV4-1 and TRBJ1-5; D is possibly TRBD1 (6 bases). The CDR3 is made up of 16 amino acids. Trimming removed 0 bases at V and 9 bases at J, with 18 bases between. The V gene's germline CDR1 is MGHRA and CDR2 YSYEKL. The CDR3 region has the DNA TGCGCCAGCAGCCAAGATTTCAGGGACATAGCAAGGCCCCAGCATTTT. Translated, it gives CASSQDFRDIARPQHF.

J is TRBJ2-2 and V is TRBV18; no reliable D call. Germline V gene sequence: CDR1 KGHSH, CDR2 LQKENI. The CDR3 length is 17 residues. V lost 3 bases and J 0 bases, leaving 14 bases between the germline ends. The DNA of the CDR3 is TGTGCCAGCTCACCGGGTCAGATTAAGACGAACACCGGGGAGCTGTTTTTT. It codes for CASSPGQIKTNTGELFF.

The genes are TRBV28 and TRBJ2-7, with D perhaps TRBD1 (6 bases). Germline CDR1 is MDHEN and CDR2 is SYDVKM. The CDR3 runs 16 residues. Trimming removed 5 bases from V and 2 bases from J, with 19 bases in between. CDR3 DNA sequence: TGTGCCAGCAGTGGGAGAGTGCAGGGGCAAGCCTACGAGCAGTACTTC. It yields the protein CASSGRVQGQAYEQYF.

The chain recombines TRBV9 with TRBJ2-3; D remains ambiguous. The V gene lost 0 bases and the J gene lost 1 base, with 6 bases spanning the gap. CDR1 and CDR2 (germline): SGDLS, YYNGEE. This CDR3 is built from 14 residues. The CDR3 loop reads CASSVGHRTDTQYF. The CDR3 nucleotides are TGTGCCAGCAGCGTAGGTCACCGCACAGATACGCAGTATTTT.

V and J are TRBV5-1 and TRBJ2-7; D assignment may be TRBD1 or TRBD2 (6 bases each). Trimming took 4 bases from V and 0 from J, leaving 14 bases between them. The CDR3 is 15 amino acids. CDR1 SGHRS and CDR2 YFSETQ come from the germline V gene. In DNA, the CDR3 is TGCGCCAGCAGCGCCGGGGGCAGAGACTCCTACGAGCAGTACTTC. Its protein product is CASSAGGRDSYEQYF. The complete variable domain, with remaining parts taken from reference TRBV5-1 and TRBJ2-7, reads KAGVTQTPRYLIKTRGQQVTLSCSPISGHRSVSWYQQTPGQGLQFLFEYFSETQRNKGNFPGRFSGRQFSNSRSEMNVSTLELGDSALYLCASSAGGRDSYEQYFGPGTRLTVT.

This clone was observed a few times. This sequence joins TRBV11-2 and TRBJ2-2; weak D call: TRBD1 (5 bases). CDR1 SGHAT and CDR2 FQNNGV come from the germline V gene. This CDR3 region has 15 residues. The germline V and J ends were trimmed by 2 bases and 7 bases, with 14 bases remaining between them. The CDR3 DNA reads TGTGCCAGCAGCTTAACGGCAGGGTTGAACGGGGAGCTGTTTTTT. Translation: CASSLTAGLNGELFF.

This clone was found a few times. V and J are TRBV5-1 and TRBJ1-5, with 7 bases matching TRBD1. The V segment lost 5 bases and the J segment 3 bases; nucleotides outside the gene matches: 5. Germline CDR1 reads SGHRS; CDR2 reads YFSETQ. CDR3 length equals 14 residues. The CDR3 DNA sequence: TGCGCCAGCAGAACCGGGACAGACAATCAGCCCCAGCATTTT. As protein: CASRTGTDNQPQHF.

This clone was seen only once. The chain carries TRBV7-3 and TRBJ2-5; 10 bases line up with TRBD2. The trim removed 5 bases at V and 4 bases at J, leaving 10 bases unmatched. In germline, CDR1 is SGHTA, CDR2 FQGTGA. CDR3 length: 16 residues. CDR3 loop: CASSPGLAGGGETQYF. CDR3 nucleotides: TGTGCCAGCAGCCCCGGGTTAGCGGGAGGAGGAGAGACCCAGTACTTC.